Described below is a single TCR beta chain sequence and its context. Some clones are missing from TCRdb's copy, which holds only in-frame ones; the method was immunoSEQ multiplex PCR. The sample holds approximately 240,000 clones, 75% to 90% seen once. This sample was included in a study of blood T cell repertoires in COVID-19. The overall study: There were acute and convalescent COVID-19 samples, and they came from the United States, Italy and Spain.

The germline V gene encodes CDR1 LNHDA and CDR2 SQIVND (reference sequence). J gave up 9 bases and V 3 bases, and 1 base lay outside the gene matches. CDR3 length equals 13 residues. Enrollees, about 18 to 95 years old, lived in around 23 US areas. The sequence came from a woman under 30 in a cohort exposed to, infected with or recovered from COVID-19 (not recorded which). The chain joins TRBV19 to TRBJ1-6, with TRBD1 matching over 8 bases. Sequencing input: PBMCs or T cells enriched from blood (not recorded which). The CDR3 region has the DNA TGTGCCAGTAGTATGGACAGGGTTTCACCCCTCCACTTT. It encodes CASSMDRVSPLHF.